A single sample gave rise to the 11 T cell receptor beta chains below, sequenced in a study of shared clonotypes between healthy human individuals. Positively selected for CCR7, the CD45RO-negative cells used as naive CD8 cells excluded terminally differentiated effector memory CD45RA+ cells. Sequencing was performed with immunoSEQ multiplex PCR; in TCRdb, only in-frame clones are kept and a portion is missing. The sample lists millions of clones, approximately 95% occurring once. What was sequenced was naive CD8+ T cells sorted from blood. These receptors all stem from a man between 18 and 29 years old in good health.

The chain couples TRBV10-3 to TRBJ2-5, with 8 bases matching TRBD2. Germline V gene sequence: CDR1 ENHRY, CDR2 SYGVKD. The length of the CDR3 is 15 residues. V dropped 3 bases and J dropped 3; count of bases not matched to a gene: 6. The CDR3 nucleotides are TGTGCCATCAGTGATCCTTTGCGGGGGGAAGAGACCCAGTACTTC. It encodes CAISDPLRGEETQYF.

This clone was seen once. The chain links TRBV2 to TRBJ1-1; TRBD1 matches 10 bases. CDR1 and CDR2 from the germline V gene are SNHLY and FYNNEI. V shed 7 bases and J 6 bases; nucleotides not matched to a gene: 5. This CDR3 has 13 amino acids. Here the CDR3 reads CASILGQGAEAFF. The CDR3 coding sequence is TGTGCCAGCATCCTTGGACAGGGGGCTGAAGCTTTCTTT. Full variable domain (rest looked up from reference TRBV2 and TRBJ1-1): EPEVTQTPSHQVTQMGQEVILRCVPISNHLYFYWYRQILGQKVEFLVSFYNNEISEKSEIFDDQFSVERPDGSNFTLKIRSTKLEDSAMYFCASILGQGAEAFFGQGTRLTVV.

This chain connects TRBV11-3 to TRBJ2-1; D gene uncertain. The CDR3 has 13 residues. V dropped 2 bases and J dropped 8 bases, with 10 bases sitting between them. The V gene's germline CDR1 is SGHNT and CDR2 YENEEA. CDR3 residues: CASSLMLGDEQFF. The CDR3 nucleotides read TGTGCCAGCAGCTTAATGCTTGGCGATGAGCAGTTCTTC. The entire variable domain, with the rest obtained from reference TRBV11-3 and TRBJ2-1, is as follows: EAGVVQSPRYKIIEKKQPVAFWCNPISGHNTLYWYLQNLGQGPELLIRYENEEAVDDSQLPKDRFSAERLKGVDSTLKIQPAELGDSAVYLCASSLMLGDEQFFGPGTRLTVL.

The chain recombines TRBV5-1 with TRBJ2-3, with TRBD2 matching over 11 bases. The germline V gene has CDR1 SGHRS and CDR2 YFSETQ. The ends lost 4 bases at V and 0 bases at J; junction bases unmatched: 4. The CDR3 sequence is 16 residues long. The chain's CDR3 is CASSLWTSGSTDTQYF. CDR3 coding DNA: TGCGCCAGCAGCCTCTGGACTAGCGGGAGCACAGATACGCAGTATTTT.

The chain recombines TRBV5-5 with TRBJ2-7; the match to TRBD1 covers 11 bases. V gave up 1 base and J gave up 2 bases; unmatched junction bases: 2. CDR3 length: 15 amino acids. Per germline, CDR1 SGHKS and CDR2 YYEKEE (reference sequence). The DNA of the CDR3 is TGTGCCAGCAGCTTGCCGGGACAGGGGGCCTACGAGCAGTACTTC. This codes for CASSLPGQGAYEQYF.

V gene TRBV6-1 combines with J gene TRBJ2-1; D tentatively reads TRBD1 or TRBD2 (5 bases each). The CDR3 length is 15 residues. Germline V gives CDR1 MNHNS, CDR2 SASEGT. V was clipped by 4 bases and J by 2 bases, with 12 bases between them. In nucleotides, the CDR3 is TGTGCCAGCAGTGGGGACGAGTATCCCTACAATGAGCAGTTCTTC. Protein sequence: CASSGDEYPYNEQFF.

This chain connects TRBV5-4 to TRBJ2-7, with D possibly being TRBD2 (6 bases). The germline CDR1 and CDR2 sequences are SGHNT and YYREEE (reference sequence). The CDR3 spans 12 residues. V was shortened by 10 bases and J by 2 bases, with 13 bases between the two germline ends. CDR3 sequence (DNA): TGTGCCGCCCAAGGAGGGACCTACGAGCAGTACTTC. Protein: CAAQGGTYEQYF.

The genes are TRBV5-1 and TRBJ1-2; TRBD1 might be the D (5 bases). Germline lookup yields CDR1 SGHRS and CDR2 YFSETQ. There are 13 residues in the CDR3. The V and J ends lost 1 base and 4 bases respectively, with 8 bases between them. In DNA, the CDR3 is TGCGCCAGCAGCTTGTCAGGGAGCTATGGCTACACCTTC. Its translation is CASSLSGSYGYTF.

The rearrangement joins TRBV11-1 to TRBJ2-7, with 16 bases matching TRBD2. CDR1 is SGHAT, CDR2 FQDESV, per germline (reference sequence). This CDR3 has 16 residues. V shed 3 bases, J shed 2 bases, and the junction held 1 base outside the gene matches. DNA of the CDR3: TGTGCCAGCAGCTTCGGGACTAGCGGGGGGGCCTACGAGCAGTACTTC. It is translated as CASSFGTSGGAYEQYF.

The chain links TRBV9 to TRBJ2-7; no definite D call. Germline V gene lookup returns CDR1 SGDLS and CDR2 YYNGEE. The CDR3 length is 14 residues. Trimming shortened V by 0 bases and J by 2 bases, and 9 bases separated the two germline ends. For the CDR3, the DNA is TGTGCCAGCAGCGTAGCTCAGGAGACCTACGAGCAGTACTTC. Its protein product is CASSVAQETYEQYF.

This sequence joins TRBV19 and TRBJ2-7, with 7 bases identical to TRBD2. After removal of 5 bases from V and 0 bases from J, the junction contained 13 bases not matched to a gene. The CDR3 loop spans 17 amino acids. Germline CDR1 and CDR2: LNHDA and SQIVND (reference sequence). CDR3 coding DNA: TGTGCCAGTAGTCCCGCGGGAGAAGTGGGGCCCTCCTACGAGCAGTACTTC. It encodes CASSPAGEVGPSYEQYF.